These 8 T cell receptor beta chains originate from one sample sequenced in a study of low-dose radiotherapy and immunotherapy resistance in tumors. Priming of first-strand cDNA relied on TRAV- and TRBV-specific primers (covering alpha and beta chains). With a V-primer adapter and a constant-region primer, TCRs were amplified for 20 to 25 PCR cycles. TCRdb ran MiXCR on the reads and lists one entry per CDR3 protein. This table has tens of thousands of distinct CDR3 sequences, more than 20% appearing once. Specified time point: after trial treatment. Regarding treatment: LDRT plus nivolumab, ipilimumab, low-dose cyclophosphamide and aspirin (RACIN trial). The sequences come from PBMCs, collected after low-dose radiotherapy plus immunotherapy. Receptor source: a female donor with ovarian cancer.

V and J are TRBV5-4 and TRBJ1-1, with TRBD1 matching 9 bases. V lost 2 bases and J lost 5; bases outside the gene matches: 1. Germline loops: CDR1 SGHNT, CDR2 YYREEE (reference sequence). The CDR3 is made up of 13 amino acids. The CDR3 loop reads CASSFGQGTEAFF. The CDR3 DNA reads TGTGCCAGCAGCTTCGGACAGGGGACTGAAGCTTTCTTT.

This clonotype was recorded only once. V usage is TRBV28 and J usage is TRBJ2-1; 10 positions agree with TRBD1. The trim removed 8 bases at V and 7 bases at J, leaving 5 bases unmatched. The CDR3 totals 13 residues. CDR1 is MDHEN, CDR2 SYDVKM, per germline. CDR3 amino acids: CASRDRGSNEQFF. DNA for the CDR3: TGTGCCAGCCGGGACAGGGGAAGTAATGAGCAGTTCTTC.

This clonotype was counted ten times or more. The chain carries TRBV9 and TRBJ2-5, with a tentative D call TRBD2 (5 bases). V was clipped by 0 bases and J by 5 bases, with 8 bases between them. Per the germline V gene, CDR1 is SGDLS and CDR2 is YYNGEE. The CDR3 loop spans 13 amino acids. This CDR3 reads CASSVGGLETQYF. The CDR3 bases are TGTGCCAGCAGCGTAGGAGGGTTGGAGACCCAGTACTTC.

This clonotype occurred once. A read error likely explains this, since a far larger clone differs by one base. The chain carries TRBV6-8 and TRBJ1-2; 8 nucleotides line up with TRBD1. The length of the CDR3 is 13 residues. CDR1 and CDR2 (germline): MNHGY, SAAAGT. The CDR3 loop reads CASGQGGSYGFTF. The CDR3 nucleotides are TGTGCCAGCGGACAGGGTGGCTCCTATGGCTTCACCTTC.

As regards this clonotype: A far larger clone differs by one base, so this is likely a read error. This chain uses TRBV7-9 with TRBJ2-5; D possibly uses TRBD1 or TRBD2 (5 bases each). Trimming left V 3 bases short and J 5 bases short, with 16 bases between. The CDR3 is made up of 15 amino acids. From germline, CDR1 is SEHNR and CDR2 FQNEAQ (reference sequence). CDR3 loop: CASSFRDGVGETQYF. The CDR3 DNA follows: TGTGCCAGCAGCTTCCGGGACGGGGTAGGGGAGACCCAGTACTTC.

In regard to this clonotype: It may be a read error: a sequence one base away is much more abundant. The gene calls are TRBV20-1 and TRBJ2-1; TRBD2 agrees at 13 bases. This CDR3 has 15 residues. V was pared by 6 bases and J by 13 bases, with 15 bases of the junction left unmatched. Germline CDR1 is DFQATT and CDR2 is SNEGSKA (reference sequence). The CDR3 reads CSAQTSGRALGDQFF. For the CDR3, the DNA is TGCAGTGCGCAAACTAGCGGGAGGGCCCTGGGAGACCAGTTCTTC.

This clonotype has a count of ten or more. The chain couples TRBV6-2 or TRBV6-3 to TRBJ2-1; 11 bases match TRBD2. There are 15 residues in the CDR3. Trimming at V came to 6 bases and at J to 3 bases, leaving 4 bases not matched to a gene. The germline V gene encodes CDR1 MNHEY and CDR2 SVGEGT. This CDR3 reads CASSYSGRVYNEQFF. The CDR3 nucleotides are TGTGCCAGCAGCTATAGCGGGAGGGTCTACAATGAGCAGTTCTTC.

This clonotype was detected ten times or more. The CDR3 spells CASQIRGTGAAGELFF. CDR3 DNA: TGTGCCAGCCAGATTCGGGGGACAGGGGCGGCCGGGGAGCTGTTTTTT. V gene TRBV19 combines with J gene TRBJ2-2; 10 bases are shared with TRBD1. V lost 9 bases and J lost 6; bases outside the gene matches: 13. Per germline, CDR1 LNHDA and CDR2 SQIVND (reference sequence). The CDR3 has 16 amino acids.